This T cell receptor (beta chain) was documented in a study of blood T cells in healthy people across ages. Combining a sample-barcoded 5' primer with a J-beta primer mix, a second PCR ran for roughly 6 to 11 cycles. The template-switch adaptor, which had 12 random nucleotides, put a tag on each cDNA molecule. Any given sample supplied a minimum of 3 million CDR3-containing paired-end reads. MiXCR, run by TCRdb on the 5' RACE reads, gives a single entry per CDR3 protein. The sample lists hundreds of thousands of distinct CDR3 sequences; 20% to 25% were seen once. This clonotype has a count of ten or more. Each donor supplied approximately 10 milliliters of peripheral blood. This CDR3 is 14 amino acids long. Looked up from germline, CDR1 is SQVTM and CDR2 is ANQGSEA. V was trimmed by 0 bases and J by 0 bases, leaving 8 bases between them.

V is TRBV29-1 and J is TRBJ1-2; D remains unclear. This clonotype originated in an older man in good health. Material for sequencing was blood. The CDR3 reads CSVEEHSSNYGYTF. CDR3 bases: TGCAGCGTTGAAGAACACAGCTCTAACTATGGCTACACCTTC. The full variable domain, its missing parts supplied by reference TRBV29-1 and TRBJ1-2, is SAVISQKPSRDICQRGTSLTIQCQVDSQVTMMFWYRQQPGQSLTLIATANQGSEATYESGFVIDKFPISRPNLTFSTLTVSNMSPEDSSIYLCSVEEHSSNYGYTFGSGTRLTVV.